This TCR beta chain was documented in a study of cytomegalovirus exposure and HLA in healthy donors. Study results and caveats: Analysis performed later found about 18,000 TCR beta sequences associated with HLA alleles at 0.05 false discovery rate.

Trimming cost V 7 bases and J 10 bases, with 2 bases left between them. Germline CDR1 and CDR2: WNHNN and SYGVQD (reference sequence). The CDR3 length is 8 residues. PCR amplification relied on 60 Vbeta primers (plus 13 Jbeta primers). The repertoire was sequenced with immunoSEQ multiplex PCR; TCRdb's copy has only in-frame clones and lacks some. The sample records 310,000 or so clones, around nine tenths being singletons. Remarks on this clone: Antigen unknown.

This sequence joins TRBV10-1 and TRBJ1-5, with D unclear. The clonotype was recovered from a woman aged 18-30 years in good health and CMV-seronegative. Material for sequencing was PBMCs. CDR3 DNA: TGCGCCAGCACTCCCCAGCATTTT. Translation: CASTPQHF.